A single sample is the source of the 26 T cell receptor beta chains below, sequenced in a study of blood T cell repertoires in COVID-19. Clones were sequenced by immunoSEQ multiplex PCR, and TCRdb holds only the in-frame ones, with some missing. The data contain about 110,000 clones, approximately 90% of them singletons. Material for sequencing was peripheral blood. These receptors all come from a woman aged 45 to 65 with acute or convalescent COVID-19.

The genes are TRBV5-1 and TRBJ1-1, with a tentative D call TRBD1 (6 bases). The germline V gene has CDR1 SGHRS and CDR2 YFSETQ. The ends were cut back, 3 bases at V and 1 base at J, with 10 bases in the middle. The CDR3 runs to 14 residues. As DNA, the CDR3 is TGCGCCAGCAGCTCTAAGACAGGGAACACTGAAGCTTTCTTT. Its translation is CASSSKTGNTEAFF.

This chain joins TRBV3-1 (or the pseudogene TRBV3-2) and TRBJ2-3, with D possibly TRBD1 on 6 matching bases. CDR1 is LGHDT, CDR2 YNNKEL, per germline (reference sequence). CDR3 length equals 15 residues. Trimming shortened V by 4 bases and J by 6 bases, and 17 bases separated the two germline ends. This CDR3 reads CASSPFFGTFDTQYF. CDR3 nucleotide sequence: TGTGCCAGCAGCCCCTTTTTCGGGACATTCGATACGCAGTATTTT.

This chain's CDR3 is CASSGLATGEETQYF. CDR3 DNA sequence: TGTGCCAGTAGCGGACTAGCGACTGGAGAAGAGACCCAGTACTTC. J is TRBJ2-5 and V is TRBV19, with 9 bases identical to TRBD2. V lost 6 bases and J lost 3; bases outside the gene matches: 8. The CDR3 is made up of 15 amino acids. Germline CDR1 reads LNHDA; CDR2 reads SQIVND (reference sequence).

The chain combines TRBV3-1 (or the pseudogene TRBV3-2) with TRBJ1-6, with 8 bases identical to TRBD1. With 8 bases clipped from V and 9 bases from J, the junction kept 3 bases outside the gene matches. The CDR3 loop spans 12 amino acids. Per the germline V gene, CDR1 is LGHDT and CDR2 is YNNKEL (reference sequence). CDR3: CASRTGLSPLHF. The CDR3 DNA reads as TGTGCCAGCCGGACAGGGCTTTCACCCCTCCACTTT.

This sequence joins TRBV11-2 and TRBJ2-3; D is perhaps TRBD1 (5 bases). Germline V lookup: CDR1 SGHAT, CDR2 FQNNGV. The CDR3 has 15 amino acids. V lost 5 bases, J lost 4 bases, and 16 bases lay in between. The CDR3 here is CASSTPSRAADTQYF. Written as DNA, the CDR3 is TGTGCCAGCAGCACCCCCTCCAGGGCGGCAGATACGCAGTATTTT.

V usage is TRBV11-3 and J usage is TRBJ2-3, with D tentatively TRBD2 (5 bases). The CDR3 loop spans 15 amino acids. From germline, CDR1 is SGHNT and CDR2 YENEEA. Trimming stripped 4 bases from V and 0 bases from J, with 11 bases between. CDR3: CASSSPGSSTDTQYF. DNA for the CDR3: TGTGCCAGCAGCTCCCCGGGATCTAGCACAGATACGCAGTATTTT.

The gene calls are TRBV29-1 and TRBJ1-1, with 10 nucleotides matching TRBD1. This CDR3 contains 13 residues. The trim removed 6 bases at V and 10 bases at J, leaving 11 bases unmatched. Germline V gene lookup returns CDR1 SQVTM and CDR2 ANQGSEA. In DNA form, the CDR3 reads TGCAGCGTGGGCGCGGGGACAGGGGATTCAGCTTTCTTT. Translating gives CSVGAGTGDSAFF.

The gene calls are TRBV14 and TRBJ2-7, with 9 bases that match TRBD1. The germline CDR1 and CDR2 sequences are SGHDN and FVKESK. The CDR3 spans 14 residues. V dropped 5 bases and J dropped 7; count of bases not matched to a gene: 9. CDR3 protein: CASSRGTGLEEQYF. In DNA form, the CDR3 reads TGTGCCAGCAGCAGGGGGACAGGGTTGGAAGAGCAGTACTTC.

The gene calls are TRBV7-9 and TRBJ2-1, with TRBD2 matching 11 bases. V gave up 3 bases and J gave up 4 bases; unmatched junction bases: 11. The CDR3 is made up of 18 amino acids. Germline assignment: CDR1 SEHNR and CDR2 FQNEAQ (reference sequence). The CDR3 protein is CASSFAPSGTSGYNEQFF. The DNA for the CDR3 is TGTGCCAGCAGCTTTGCCCCCTCCGGGACTAGCGGTTACAATGAGCAGTTCTTC.

The chain combines TRBV20-1 with TRBJ2-1; 7 nucleotides line up with TRBD2. The CDR3 loop spans 14 amino acids. J gave up 5 bases and V 3 bases, and 7 bases lay outside the gene matches. Germline lookup yields CDR1 DFQATT and CDR2 SNEGSKA (reference sequence). The CDR3 loop is CSASGASGDNEQFF. In DNA form, the CDR3 reads TGCAGTGCTAGTGGGGCTAGCGGAGACAATGAGCAGTTCTTC.

This chain joins TRBV28 and TRBJ1-5; TRBD1 is a possible D gene (6 bases). With 8 bases removed from V and 3 bases from J, the gap between germline ends came to 14 bases. Germline V gene sequence: CDR1 MDHEN, CDR2 SYDVKM. This CDR3 comprises 14 residues. CDR3 protein: CASATTGFNQPQHF. CDR3 coding DNA: TGTGCCAGCGCGACAACAGGGTTCAATCAGCCCCAGCATTTT.

The chain joins TRBV24-1 to TRBJ2-1; D gene ambiguous. The V gene lost 2 bases and the J gene lost 6 bases, with 10 bases spanning the gap. Germline V gives CDR1 KGHDR, CDR2 SFDVKD. This CDR3 is 14 amino acids long. The chain's CDR3 is CATSDSYQANEQFF. The CDR3 DNA sequence: TGTGCCACCAGTGATTCTTACCAAGCCAATGAGCAGTTCTTC.

The chain links TRBV7-2 to TRBJ1-2; tentatively, D is TRBD1 (6 bases). Germline V gene sequence: CDR1 SGHTA, CDR2 FQGNSA. The germline V and J ends were trimmed by 5 bases and 6 bases, with 22 bases remaining between them. CDR3 length: 16 residues. Here the CDR3 DNA reads TGTGCCAGCAGCCACACCACAGGGTTCAGTATGGATGGCTACACCTTC. Its protein product is CASSHTTGFSMDGYTF.

V usage is TRBV20-1 and J usage is TRBJ2-7, with D possibly TRBD2 on 6 matching bases. Between the trimmed V and J ends, which lost 7 bases and 5 bases, there was a span of 12 bases. CDR3 length: 11 residues. Germline CDR1 reads DFQATT; CDR2 reads SNEGSKA (reference sequence). CDR3 region: CSVGGPDEQYF. CDR3 in DNA: TGCAGTGTTGGAGGGCCGGACGAGCAGTACTTC.

This chain uses TRBV28 with TRBJ1-1; TRBD1 might be the D (5 bases). V was trimmed by 8 bases and J by 4 bases, leaving 14 bases between them. The CDR3 runs to 13 residues. The germline V gene encodes CDR1 MDHEN and CDR2 SYDVKM. This chain's CDR3 is CASYLLGGTEAFF. The CDR3 DNA reads as TGTGCCAGCTACCTCCTGGGGGGCACTGAAGCTTTCTTT.

This chain uses TRBV5-1 with TRBJ2-2, with D perhaps matching TRBD1 (6 bases). The CDR3 is 13 amino acids. CDR1 SGHRS and CDR2 YFSETQ come from the germline V gene. The V and J ends lost 3 bases and 3 bases respectively, with 6 bases between them. The CDR3 sequence is CASSSGDTGELFF. CDR3 DNA sequence: TGCGCCAGCAGCTCAGGGGACACCGGGGAGCTGTTTTTT.

The J gene is TRBJ1-1, the V gene TRBV30; 9 nucleotides match TRBD1. CDR1 is GTSNPN, CDR2 SVGIG, per germline (reference sequence). This CDR3 has 13 residues. V was pared by 2 bases and J by 4 bases, with 2 bases of the junction left unmatched. Here the CDR3 DNA reads TGTGCCTGGAGTACGACAGGGGGCACTGAAGCTTTCTTT. Protein sequence: CAWSTTGGTEAFF.

This chain uses TRBV2 with TRBJ2-5; TRBD2 agrees at 11 bases. Germline values: CDR1 SNHLY, CDR2 FYNNEI. There are 16 residues in the CDR3. Trimming cost V 5 bases and J 5 bases; bases outside gene matches: 10. The CDR3, as DNA: TGTGCCAGCAGTCGGTTAGCGGGAGGGCGTAGGGAGACCCAGTACTTC. Its translation is CASSRLAGGRRETQYF.

J is TRBJ2-7 and V is TRBV7-2; 10 nucleotides align to TRBD2. The CDR3 is 15 amino acids. J lost 7 bases, V lost 3 bases, and 9 bases had no gene match. Germline values: CDR1 SGHTA, CDR2 FQGNSA. CDR3 sequence reads: CASSFRAGGEGEQYF. As DNA, the CDR3 is TGTGCCAGCAGCTTTCGAGCGGGAGGGGAAGGTGAGCAGTACTTC.

V usage is TRBV12-3 or TRBV12-4 and J usage is TRBJ1-1; D is undetermined. With 2 bases removed from V and 4 bases from J, the gap between germline ends came to 5 bases. CDR3 size: 12 residues. The DNA of the CDR3 is TGTGCCAGCAGTTTATCAGGCACTGAAGCTTTCTTT. Translation gives CASSLSGTEAFF.

V usage is TRBV11-2 and J usage is TRBJ2-1; 11 nucleotides line up with TRBD2. Germline lookup yields CDR1 SGHAT and CDR2 FQNNGV. V was clipped by 1 base and J by 7 bases; unmatched bases: 3. The CDR3 sequence is 15 residues long. The CDR3 here is CASSLGSGRGNEQFF. CDR3 coding DNA: TGTGCCAGCAGCTTAGGTAGCGGGAGGGGTAATGAGCAGTTCTTC.

V gene TRBV30 combines with J gene TRBJ2-1, with D perhaps TRBD1 (6 bases). Germline-derived CDR1 and CDR2 are GTSNPN and SVGIG (reference sequence). CDR3 length: 13 amino acids. Between the trimmed V and J ends, which lost 4 bases and 3 bases, there was a span of 10 bases. CDR3 in amino acids: CAWNPDSYNEQFF. Written as DNA, the CDR3 is TGTGCCTGGAACCCGGACAGCTACAATGAGCAGTTCTTC.

The genes are TRBV6-5 and TRBJ1-6; weak D call: TRBD1 (6 bases). Trimming left V 6 bases short and J 9 bases short, with 12 bases between. The CDR3 has 13 amino acids. The germline CDR1 and CDR2 sequences are MNHEY and SVGAGI. CDR3 sequence: CASSLQGGSPLHF. The CDR3 nucleotides read TGTGCCAGCAGCCTACAGGGTGGTTCACCCCTCCACTTT.

The chain has TRBV2 and TRBJ1-4; no clear D. CDR1 is SNHLY, CDR2 FYNNEI, per germline. The germline V and J ends were trimmed by 2 bases and 5 bases, with 12 bases remaining between them. The CDR3 totals 15 residues. The CDR3 loop reads CASSELVIFNEKLFF. CDR3 nucleotides: TGTGCCAGCAGTGAATTAGTAATATTCAATGAAAAACTGTTTTTT.

The CDR3 reads CASSSRDRGVDYGYTF. The DNA for the CDR3 is TGTGCCAGCAGTTCCCGGGACAGGGGAGTGGACTATGGCTACACCTTC. V gene TRBV28 combines with J gene TRBJ1-2; 10 nucleotides line up with TRBD1. CDR1 and CDR2 (germline): MDHEN, SYDVKM. The CDR3 loop spans 16 amino acids. Trimming cost V 4 bases and J 3 bases; bases outside gene matches: 8.

J is TRBJ2-7 and V is TRBV4-2; 8 bases match TRBD2. The CDR3 spans 14 residues. The germline V gene has CDR1 LGHNA and CDR2 YNFKEQ. J gave up 4 bases and V 6 bases, and 8 bases lay outside the gene matches. In nucleotides, the CDR3 is TGTGCCAGCAGTCGAGGACTAGCAGATTACGAGCAGTACTTC. This gives the protein CASSRGLADYEQYF.